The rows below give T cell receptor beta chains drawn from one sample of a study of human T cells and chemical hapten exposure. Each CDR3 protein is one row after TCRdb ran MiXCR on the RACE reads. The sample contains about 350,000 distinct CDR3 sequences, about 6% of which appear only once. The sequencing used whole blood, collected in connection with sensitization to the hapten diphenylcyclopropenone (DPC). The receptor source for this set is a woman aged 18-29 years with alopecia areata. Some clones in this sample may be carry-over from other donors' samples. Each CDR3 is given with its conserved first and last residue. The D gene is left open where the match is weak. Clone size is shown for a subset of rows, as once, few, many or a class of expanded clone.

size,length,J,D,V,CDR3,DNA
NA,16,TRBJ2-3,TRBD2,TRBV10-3,CAITRGLAGPTDTQYF,TGTGCCATCACCAGGGGACTAGCGGGCCCCACAGATACGCAGTATTTT
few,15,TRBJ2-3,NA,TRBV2,CASSARGGPPGTQYF,TGTGCCAGCAGTGCGCGCGGGGGCCCCCCCGGTACGCAGTATTTT
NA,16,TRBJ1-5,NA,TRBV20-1,CSARERMGGSNQPQHF,TGCAGTGCTAGAGAGAGAATGGGGGGGAGCAATCAGCCCCAGCATTTT
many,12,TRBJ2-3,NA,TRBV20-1,CSNRYSTDTQYF,TGCAGTAACAGGTACTCCACAGATACGCAGTATTTT
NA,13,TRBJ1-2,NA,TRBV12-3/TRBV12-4,CASSLAIGYGYTF,TGTGCCAGCAGTTTAGCGATAGGCTATGGCTACACCTTC
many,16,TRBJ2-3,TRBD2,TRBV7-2,CASSPSSGVRTDTQYF,TGTGCCAGCAGCCCGTCAAGCGGGGTTCGCACAGATACGCAGTATTTT
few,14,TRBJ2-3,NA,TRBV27,CASREDTGPDTQYF,TGTGCCAGCAGAGAGGACACCGGCCCAGATACGCAGTATTTT
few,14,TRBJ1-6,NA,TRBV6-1,CASSEGGTGQFLHF,TGTGCCAGCAGTGAAGGTGGAACCGGGCAGTTCCTCCACTTT
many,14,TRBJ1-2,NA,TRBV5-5,CASTRDTGHYGYTF,TGTGCCAGCACCCGGGACACAGGGCACTATGGCTACACCTTC
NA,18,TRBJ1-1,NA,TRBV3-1,CASSQVWGQATGGTEAFF,TGTGCCAGCAGCCAAGTATGGGGTCAGGCGACCGGGGGCACTGAAGCTTTCTTT
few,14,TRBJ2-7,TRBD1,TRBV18,CASSPHSQGDEQYF,TGTGCCAGCTCACCACACAGCCAGGGGGACGAGCAGTACTTC
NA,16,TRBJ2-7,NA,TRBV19,CASSIVRGRGDYEQYF,TGTGCCAGTAGTATAGTACGGGGCCGGGGCGACTACGAGCAGTACTTC
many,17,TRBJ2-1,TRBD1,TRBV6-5,CASSYSETGNSYNEQFF,TGTGCCAGCAGTTACTCCGAGACAGGGAATTCCTACAATGAGCAGTTCTTC
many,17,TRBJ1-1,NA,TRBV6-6,CASSYKYPGLRNTEAFF,TGTGCCAGCAGTTATAAGTATCCGGGGTTAAGGAACACTGAAGCTTTCTTT
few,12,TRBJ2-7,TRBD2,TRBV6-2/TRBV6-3,CASSSGLGKQYF,TGTGCCAGCAGTTCGGGACTAGGGAAGCAGTACTTC
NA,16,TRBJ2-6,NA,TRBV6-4,CASSDGRASGANVLTF,TGTGCCAGCAGTGACGGCAGGGCCTCTGGGGCCAACGTCCTGACTTTC
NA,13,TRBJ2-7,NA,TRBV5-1,CASSPTEGNEQYF,TGCGCCAGCAGCCCCACCGAGGGTAACGAGCAGTACTTC
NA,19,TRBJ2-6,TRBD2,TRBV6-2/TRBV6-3,CASSQSSGRVPSGANVLTF,TGTGCCAGCAGTCAGTCATCCGGGAGGGTGCCTTCTGGGGCCAACGTCCTGACTTTC
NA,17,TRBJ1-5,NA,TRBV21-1,CASSRGGPRSGNQPQHF,TGTGCCAGCAGCCGGGGGGGACCCCGCAGCGGCAATCAGCCCCAGCATTTT
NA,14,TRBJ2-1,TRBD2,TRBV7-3,CASSPGLAGAEQFF,TGTGCCAGCAGCCCAGGACTAGCGGGGGCTGAGCAGTTCTTC
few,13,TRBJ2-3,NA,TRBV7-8,CASSLIPQWVQYF,TGTGCCAGCAGCTTGATTCCGCAATGGGTTCAGTATTTT
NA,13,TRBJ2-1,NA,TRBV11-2,CASSLEGYNEQFF,TGTGCCAGCAGCTTAGAAGGGTACAATGAGCAGTTCTTC
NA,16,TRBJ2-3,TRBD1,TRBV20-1,CSATGTGLPSTDTQYF,TGCAGTGCTACCGGGACAGGTCTGCCTAGCACAGATACGCAGTATTTT
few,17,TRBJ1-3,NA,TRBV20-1,CSARDFRDGAPGNTIYF,TGCAGTGCTAGAGATTTTCGGGACGGTGCGCCTGGAAACACCATATATTTT
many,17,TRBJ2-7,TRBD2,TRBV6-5,CASSFRGERGRGYEQYF,TGTGCCAGCAGTTTCCGGGGGGAGCGGGGTCGGGGCTACGAGCAGTACTTC
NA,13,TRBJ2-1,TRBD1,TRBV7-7,CASSFGTDNEQLF,TGTGCTAGCAGCTTTGGGACAGATAATGAGCAGTTATTC
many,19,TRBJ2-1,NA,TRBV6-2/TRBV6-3,CASSYSAGLTIPSYNEQFF,TGTGCCAGCAGTTACTCGGCGGGGCTAACCATCCCCTCCTACAATGAGCAGTTCTTC
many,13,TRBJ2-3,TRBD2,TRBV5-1,CASTLSSGGTQYF,TGCGCCAGCACCCTCTCGAGCGGGGGTACGCAGTATTTT
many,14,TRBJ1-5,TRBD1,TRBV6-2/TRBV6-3,CASRRDSSNQPQHF,TGTGCCAGCCGTCGGGACAGTAGCAATCAGCCCCAGCATTTT
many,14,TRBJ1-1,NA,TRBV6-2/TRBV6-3,CASSRREVGTEAFF,TGTGCCAGCAGCCGAAGGGAGGTCGGCACTGAAGCTTTCTTT
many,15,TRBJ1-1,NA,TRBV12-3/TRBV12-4,CASSSSQGWRTEAFF,TGTGCCAGCAGTTCCTCACAGGGTTGGAGAACTGAAGCTTTCTTT
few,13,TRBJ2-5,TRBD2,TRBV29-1,CSVASGGQETQYF,TGCAGCGTTGCGTCGGGGGGCCAAGAGACCCAGTACTTC
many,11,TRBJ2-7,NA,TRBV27,CASSSRYEQYF,TGTGCCAGCAGCTCGCGATACGAGCAGTACTTC
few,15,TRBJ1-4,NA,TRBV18,CASSPPDSANEKLFF,TGTGCCAGCTCACCACCGGACAGTGCTAATGAAAAACTGTTTTTT
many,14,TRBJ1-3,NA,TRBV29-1,CSVEEGAARNTIYF,TGCAGCGTTGAAGAGGGGGCCGCCAGAAACACCATATATTTT